This is a list of T cell receptor beta chains from one sample in a study of patients and donors after allogeneic stem cell transplantation. TCRdb reanalysed the RT-PCR reads using MiXCR and keeps one entry per CDR3 protein. Of roughly 230,000 distinct CDR3 sequences listed, over 12% are singletons. Sequenced material: blood, either unsorted or a sorted T cell fraction (not recorded which). These receptors came from a human donor who was either an allogeneic HSCT recipient or a stem cell or donor lymphocyte infusion donor (not recorded which). It is not recorded whose cells these are; they may come from a transplant donor. The CDR3 runs from the conserved cysteine through the conserved F or W. D genes are given only for firm matches. Expanded clones get a size class; other rows say once, few or many, or leave the size out.

J gene | D gene | clone size | V gene | CDR3 DNA | CDR3 protein
TRBJ2-1 | TRBD2 | once | TRBV5-4 | TGTGCCAGCAGCTTGAACAAGCCGGGACTAGCGGGGTCAAGCTCCTACAATGAGCAGTTCTTC | CASSLNKPGLAGSSSYNEQFF
TRBJ2-3 | - | few | TRBV13 | TGTGCCAGCAGCGCCACCGGGACTGCGCAACAAGATACGCAGTATTTT | CASSATGTAQQDTQYF
TRBJ2-1 | TRBD2 | few | TRBV15 | TGTGCCACCAGCAGAGAGACTAGCGGGAGGTTATCCTACAATGAGCAGTTCTTC | CATSRETSGRLSYNEQFF
TRBJ2-3 | - | few | TRBV12-3/TRBV12-4 | TGTGCCAGCAGTACGACCCGGGATACGCAGTATTTT | CASSTTRDTQYF
TRBJ1-2 | TRBD1 | few | TRBV18 | TGTGCCAGCTCACCACAAGGACAGGTCGGGATGTTGAGCTATGGCTACACCTTC | CASSPQGQVGMLSYGYTF
TRBJ2-7 | TRBD2 | few | TRBV7-2 | TGTGCCAGCAGTCAGACTAGCGGGAGAGGGAACGAGCAGTACTTC | CASSQTSGRGNEQYF
TRBJ1-3 | - | - | TRBV6-5 | TGTGCCAGCAGTTACTCCGATCCCGGAAACACCATATATTTT | CASSYSDPGNTIYF
TRBJ2-7 | - | - | TRBV5-5 | TGTGCCAGCAGCGCCAGTGAGCAGTACTTC | CASSASEQYF
TRBJ2-7 | TRBD2 | - | TRBV11-2 | TGTGCCAGCAGCGTAGGGACTAGCTCGGGGGAGCAGTACTTC | CASSVGTSSGEQYF
TRBJ2-3 | TRBD1 | - | TRBV20-1 | TGCAGTGCTGGACAGGGAACAGATACGCAGTATTTT | CSAGQGTDTQYF
TRBJ2-7 | - | many | TRBV20-1 | TGCAGTGCTAGTCGTGGGCAACGGGAGCAGTACTTC | CSASRGQREQYF
TRBJ2-7 | TRBD2 | many | TRBV5-1 | TGCGCCAGCAGCCCTGGGACTAGCGGGAGGCTGGAGCAGTACTTC | CASSPGTSGRLEQYF
TRBJ1-3 | - | few | TRBV6-5 | TGTGCCAGCAGTTATAGGGACTCTGGAAACACCATATATTTT | CASSYRDSGNTIYF
TRBJ2-5 | - | many | TRBV3-1 | TGTGCCAGCAGCCAAGTAGGACTAATCAAGACCCAGTACTTC | CASSQVGLIKTQYF
TRBJ2-2 | - | many | TRBV4-3 | TGCGCCAGCAGCCAAGCCCCGGGCGGCGGTCCGTCCGGGGAGCTGTTTTTT | CASSQAPGGGPSGELFF
TRBJ2-1 | TRBD2 | - | TRBV3-1 | TGTGCCAGCAGTCCCAGCGGGAGTTTCAAGGATGAGCAGTTCTTC | CASSPSGSFKDEQFF
TRBJ1-2 | - | many | TRBV7-9 | TGTGCCAGCAGCCGGGGCTCAGCTAACTATGGCTACACCTTC | CASSRGSANYGYTF
TRBJ2-1 | - | - | TRBV11-1 | TGTGCCAGCACCCTAGGGGCGGACAATGAGCAGTTCTTC | CASTLGADNEQFF
TRBJ2-5 | TRBD2 | few | TRBV20-1 | TGCAGTGCTAGGGGGACGGGACTAGCGGAGACCCAGTACTTC | CSARGTGLAETQYF
TRBJ1-5 | TRBD1 | few | TRBV5-6 | TGTGCCAGCAGCGGTGGGACAGGGGTAGACCCCCAGCATTTT | CASSGGTGVDPQHF
TRBJ2-5 | TRBD1 | few | TRBV4-2 | TGTGCCAGCAGCCAAGATGGGACAGGGGGACAAGAGACCCAGTACTTC | CASSQDGTGGQETQYF
TRBJ1-1 | - | - | TRBV11-1 | TGTGCCAGCAGCCTTACATCAAACACTGAAGCTTTCTTT | CASSLTSNTEAFF
TRBJ1-3 | - | - | TRBV12-3/TRBV12-4 | TGTGCCAGCAGAGACAGGTCTGGAAACACCATATATTTT | CASRDRSGNTIYF
TRBJ2-7 | - | many | TRBV2 | TGTGCCAGCAGCGGCGGGGTCTACGAGCAGTACTTC | CASSGGVYEQYF
TRBJ2-7 | TRBD2 | few | TRBV20-1 | TGCAGTGCTAGAGATGTAGCGGGGGGGGCCTGGGAGCAGTACTTC | CSARDVAGGAWEQYF
TRBJ2-7 | - | few | TRBV6-2/TRBV6-3 | TGTGCCAGCAGTACCGGGACTGTTGACTACGAGCAGTACTTC | CASSTGTVDYEQYF
TRBJ1-1 | - | many | TRBV7-2 | TGTGCCAGCAGCCCCCGGGACAAGGGTATGAACACTGAAGCTTTCTTT | CASSPRDKGMNTEAFF
TRBJ2-5 | - | - | TRBV6-1 | TGTGCCAGCAGTGAGGGGATCCAAGAGACCCAGTACTTC | CASSEGIQETQYF
TRBJ1-4 | - | many | TRBV15 | TGTGCCACCTCCTATAGGGGGGGGACCCGACGGGAAAAACTGTTTTTT | CATSYRGGTRREKLFF
TRBJ2-7 | - | few | TRBV7-2 | TGTGCCAGCAGCTCCTTTTTGGGCGCAACTTACGAGCAGTACTTC | CASSSFLGATYEQYF
TRBJ2-3 | TRBD2 | - | TRBV4-3 | TGCGCCAGCAGCCAAGATTGGACTAGCGGGGGTGGGCTGGATACGCAGTATTTT | CASSQDWTSGGGLDTQYF
TRBJ1-1 | - | - | TRBV7-2 | TGTGCCAGCAGCTACCAGTGGAACACTGAAGCTTTCTTT | CASSYQWNTEAFF
TRBJ2-3 | - | - | TRBV5-4 | TGTGCCAGCAGCTTAGACTTTACAGATACGCAGTATTTT | CASSLDFTDTQYF
TRBJ1-6 | - | - | TRBV12-3/TRBV12-4 | TGTGCCAGCAGTTTAGGGTCAAGCCGGACAAATTCACCCCTCCACTTT | CASSLGSSRTNSPLHF
TRBJ1-6 | - | - | TRBV6-2/TRBV6-3 | TGTGCCAGCAGCCCGCCCCCAGAAGGCTTAGCACCCCTCCACTTT | CASSPPPEGLAPLHF
TRBJ1-2 | - | many | TRBV4-2 | TGTGCCAGCAGCCAAGATCGTACAGGAGGAAAGGCGGGTGGCTACACCTTC | CASSQDRTGGKAGGYTF
TRBJ2-1 | - | many | TRBV2 | TGTGCCAGCAGTGCCGGGGGACAGTACAATGAGCAGTTCTTC | CASSAGGQYNEQFF
TRBJ1-2 | - | many | TRBV7-9 | TGTGCCAGCAGCTTAGAGGGGAATGGTGGCTACACCTTC | CASSLEGNGGYTF
TRBJ1-5 | - | many | TRBV12-3/TRBV12-4 | TGTGCCAGCAGTTTAACTCTCCAGAATCAGCCCCAGCATTTT | CASSLTLQNQPQHF
TRBJ2-3 | TRBD2 | many | TRBV6-1 | TGTGCCAGCAGCCTAGCGGGGGTCACAGATACGCAGTATTTT | CASSLAGVTDTQYF